One sample yielded the 19 T cell receptor beta chains listed below, sequenced in a study of PD-1 blockade in classical Hodgkin lymphoma. Sequenced by immunoSEQ multiplex PCR; TCRdb stores in-frame clones only, minus some. The sample yields some 35,000 clones, roughly 90% seen once. As to time point: newly diagnosed, previously untreated cHL patient sample. It was by magnetic negative selection that CD4+ T cells were purified from thawed PBMCs. Sequenced sample: CD4+ T cells from blood. These receptors were taken from a human donor with classical Hodgkin lymphoma.

The table lists this clone with a count of one. The J gene is TRBJ2-2, the V gene TRBV7-8; D may be TRBD1 (5 bases). The CDR3 length is 12 residues. The V and J ends lost 5 bases and 6 bases respectively, with 7 bases between them. Per the germline V gene, CDR1 is SGHVS and CDR2 is FQNEAQ. The CDR3 here is CASSPRAGELFF. CDR3 DNA: TGTGCCAGCAGCCCCAGGGCCGGGGAGCTGTTTTTT.

The chain links TRBV9 to TRBJ1-2, with D unresolved. CDR1 SGDLS and CDR2 YYNGEE come from the germline V gene. The CDR3 is 15 residues long. V shed 4 bases and J shed 6 bases, with 19 bases lying between them. The CDR3 here is CASSQDPSGVNGYTF. The CDR3 DNA reads TGTGCCAGCAGCCAAGACCCCTCAGGCGTTAATGGCTACACCTTC.

The chain employs TRBV28 and TRBJ1-1, with D uncertain. Germline V lookup: CDR1 MDHEN, CDR2 SYDVKM. Between the trimmed V and J ends, which lost 4 bases and 1 base, there was a span of 7 bases. This CDR3 comprises 13 residues. The CDR3, as DNA: TGTGCCAGCAGTTACCTATGGAACACTGAAGCTTTCTTT. Its protein product is CASSYLWNTEAFF.

The genes are TRBV28 and TRBJ1-2; possible D gene TRBD1, 5 bases. The V gene's germline CDR1 is MDHEN and CDR2 SYDVKM. The V end lost 3 bases, the J end lost 6 bases, and 17 bases lay between the germline ends. The CDR3 runs 15 residues. The CDR3 reads CASSLLRGQGDGYTF. The DNA for the CDR3 is TGTGCCAGCAGTTTGTTACGAGGGCAGGGTGATGGCTACACCTTC.

Remarks on this clone: Compared with germline, one end of the junction differs, possibly owing to a read error. The chain employs TRBV6-1 and TRBJ2-7, with 7 positions matching TRBD2. The CDR3 is 15 amino acids. Germline CDR1 MNHNS, CDR2 SASEGT. CDR3 amino acids: CASSEAGRGAYEQCF. The CDR3 DNA sequence: TGTGCCAGCAGTGAAGCGGGGAGGGGAGCCTACGAGCAGTGCTTC.

This clone appeared a few times. The rearrangement links TRBV6-6 to TRBJ1-1, with 8 bases fitting TRBD1. CDR1 and CDR2 from the germline V gene are MNHNY and SVGAGI (reference sequence). The junction had 10 bases not matched to a gene; V was cut back by 6 bases and J by 1 base. The CDR3 contains 16 residues. CDR3 bases: TGTGCCAGCAGGCCGCCCCCGGGACAGGAGAACACTGAAGCTTTCTTT. It specifies CASRPPPGQENTEAFF.

The chain recombines TRBV5-4 with TRBJ1-4; the D gene is possibly TRBD1 (5 bases). The ends were cut back, 0 bases at V and 5 bases at J, with 8 bases in the middle. The CDR3 runs to 14 residues. CDR1 SGHNT and CDR2 YYREEE come from the germline V gene (reference sequence). DNA for the CDR3: TGTGCCAGCAGCTTGGAGAAGGGGAATGAAAAACTGTTTTTT. Translating it yields CASSLEKGNEKLFF.

J is TRBJ2-7 and V is TRBV19; 9 nucleotides match TRBD1. CDR1 and CDR2 from the germline V gene are LNHDA and SQIVND (reference sequence). The V and J ends lost 4 bases and 6 bases, in that order; junction bases with no gene match: 10. CDR3 length equals 15 residues. CDR3 DNA: TGTGCCAGTAGTAACTTTCTGGGACAGGGCGGCGAGCAGTACTTC. The encoded protein is CASSNFLGQGGEQYF.

The chain has TRBV4-1 and TRBJ2-1; 9 nucleotides align to TRBD2. CDR1 and CDR2 from the germline V gene are MGHRA and YSYEKL. The CDR3 length is 15 residues. Losses at the gene ends were 3 bases for V and 5 bases for J; bases not matched to a gene: 5. The CDR3 region is CASSHPSGTHNEQFF. The DNA for the CDR3 is TGCGCCAGCAGCCACCCTAGCGGGACACACAATGAGCAGTTCTTC.

The V call is TRBV7-9, the J call TRBJ2-2; 8 nucleotides line up with TRBD2. CDR1 and CDR2 from the germline V gene are SEHNR and FQNEAQ (reference sequence). The ends lost 5 bases at V and 4 bases at J; junction bases unmatched: 6. CDR3 size: 15 residues. CDR3 loop: CASSRSGRSTGELFF. CDR3 bases: TGTGCCAGCAGCCGAAGCGGGAGAAGCACCGGGGAGCTGTTTTTT. The whole variable domain, filled in from reference TRBV7-9 and TRBJ2-2, reads DTGVSQNPRHKITKRGQNVTFRCDPISEHNRLYWYRQTLGQGPEFLTYFQNEAQLEKSRLLSDRFSAERPKGSFSTLEIQRTEQGDSAMYLCASSRSGRSTGELFFGEGSRLTVL.

The chain combines TRBV7-2 with TRBJ2-2; possibly TRBD1 for D (5 bases). The CDR3 covers 12 residues. V lost 3 bases, J lost 7 bases, and 6 bases lay in between. Germline-derived CDR1 and CDR2 are SGHTA and FQGNSA. CDR3 residues: CASSFRVGELFF. The CDR3 DNA reads as TGTGCCAGCAGCTTCAGGGTCGGGGAGCTGTTTTTT. The variable domain in full, with the rest retrieved from reference TRBV7-2 and TRBJ2-2, is GAGVSQSPSNKVTEKGKDVELRCDPISGHTALYWYRQSLGQGLEFLIYFQGNSAPDKSGLPSDRFSAERTGGSVSTLTIQRTQQEDSAVYLCASSFRVGELFFGEGSRLTVL.

DNA of the CDR3: TGCGCCAGCAGCCTCCGGGACAGGGAAGGGTATGGCTACACCTTC. Translation gives CASSLRDREGYGYTF. The genes are TRBV5-1 and TRBJ1-2; 9 bases match TRBD1. V was clipped by 4 bases and J by 5 bases; unmatched bases: 9. CDR3 length: 15 amino acids. CDR1 and CDR2 (germline): SGHRS, YFSETQ.

The rearrangement uses TRBV11-2 and TRBJ1-4, with 8 bases identical to TRBD1. Germline values: CDR1 SGHAT, CDR2 FQNNGV. The CDR3 spans 14 residues. J lost 15 bases, V lost 5 bases, and 14 bases had no gene match. Here the CDR3 DNA reads TGTGCCAGCAGCCCGGGACAGGTCCCCTACTGGGTGTTTTTT. Its protein product is CASSPGQVPYWVFF.

The CDR3 coding sequence is TGTGCCAGCAGTGTACAGGGCACCGGGGAGCTGTTTTTT. Amino acids: CASSVQGTGELFF. The chain recombines TRBV6-1 with TRBJ2-2, with D maybe TRBD1 (6 bases). Trimming removed 4 bases from V and 4 bases from J, with 7 bases in between. The length of the CDR3 is 13 residues. The germline gives CDR1 MNHNS, CDR2 SASEGT.

There are a few counts of this clone. J is TRBJ1-6 and V is TRBV7-2, with D unresolved. The CDR3 contains 15 residues. The germline gives CDR1 SGHTA, CDR2 FQGNSA. The V end was cut by 4 bases, the J end by 7 bases, with 14 bases between. CDR3 region: CASSSLGVGNSPLHF. The CDR3, as DNA: TGTGCCAGCAGCTCCCTGGGCGTCGGGAATTCACCCCTCCACTTT.

The chain joins TRBV19 to TRBJ2-7; 7 positions agree with TRBD2. J lost 2 bases, V lost 1 base, and 5 bases had no gene match. This CDR3 is 15 amino acids long. Germline CDR1 is LNHDA and CDR2 is SQIVND (reference sequence). CDR3 sequence: CASSIGASGTYEQYF. The CDR3 DNA reads as TGTGCCAGTAGTATAGGGGCTAGCGGTACCTACGAGCAGTACTTC.

This clone came up once. The V call is TRBV29-1, the J call TRBJ1-1, with D possibly TRBD1 on 6 matching bases. V was trimmed by 2 bases and J by 11 bases, leaving 18 bases between them. The germline CDR1 and CDR2 sequences are SQVTM and ANQGSEA. This CDR3 spans 13 amino acids. The DNA of the CDR3 is TGCAGCGTTGAAACCGGACAGTCCACCGGTGCTTTCTTT. Protein product: CSVETGQSTGAFF. The full variable domain, rest sourced from reference TRBV29-1 and TRBJ1-1, is SAVISQKPSRDICQRGTSLTIQCQVDSQVTMMFWYRQQPGQSLTLIATANQGSEATYESGFVIDKFPISRPNLTFSTLTVSNMSPEDSSIYLCSVETGQSTGAFFGQGTRLTVV.

This sequence joins TRBV7-8 and TRBJ1-1; no clear D gene. The V gene's germline CDR1 is SGHVS and CDR2 FQNEAQ. The CDR3 is 13 residues long. Trimming left V 1 base short and J 1 base short, with 4 bases between. CDR3 residues: CASSLVQNTEAFF. CDR3 in DNA: TGTGCCAGCAGCTTAGTCCAGAACACTGAAGCTTTCTTT.

The chain is built from TRBV30 and TRBJ2-7; D is undetermined. Germline V CDR1 and CDR2: GTSNPN, SVGIG (reference sequence). Trimming cost V 3 bases and J 0 bases, with 12 bases left between them. This CDR3 contains 14 residues. CDR3 sequence (DNA): TGTGCCTGGAGCCGAGACTCAAGCTCCTACGAGCAGTACTTC. Translated: CAWSRDSSSYEQYF. The whole variable domain, filled in from reference TRBV30 and TRBJ2-7, reads SQTIHQWPATLVQPVGSPLSLECTVEGTSNPNLYWYRQAAGRGLQLLFYSVGIGQISSEVPQNLSASRPQDRQFILSSKKLLLSDSGFYLCAWSRDSSSYEQYFGPGTRLTVT.